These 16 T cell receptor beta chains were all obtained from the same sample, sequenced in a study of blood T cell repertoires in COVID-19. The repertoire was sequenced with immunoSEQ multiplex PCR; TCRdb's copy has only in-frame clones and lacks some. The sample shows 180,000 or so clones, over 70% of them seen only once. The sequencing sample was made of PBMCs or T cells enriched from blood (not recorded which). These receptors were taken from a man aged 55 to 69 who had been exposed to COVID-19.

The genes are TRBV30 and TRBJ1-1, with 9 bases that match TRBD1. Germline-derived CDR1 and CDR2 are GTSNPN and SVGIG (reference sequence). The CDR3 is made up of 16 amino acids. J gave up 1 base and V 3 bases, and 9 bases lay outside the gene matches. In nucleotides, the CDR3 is TGTGCCTGGAGCCCCTTGTGGGGACAGGGGAACACTGAAGCTTTCTTT. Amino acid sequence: CAWSPLWGQGNTEAFF.

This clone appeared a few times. DNA for the CDR3: TGTGCCAGCAGCCCCACGACGGGTCTAAACAATGAGCAGTTCTTC. Its protein is CASSPTTGLNNEQFF. This chain links TRBV9 with TRBJ2-1; D call uncertain. The CDR3 is made up of 15 amino acids. Trimming took 4 bases from V and 5 from J, leaving 16 bases between them. Germline assignment: CDR1 SGDLS and CDR2 YYNGEE. Full variable domain (rest looked up from reference TRBV9 and TRBJ2-1): DSGVTQTPKHLITATGQRVTLRCSPRSGDLSVYWYQQSLDQGLQFLIQYYNGEERAKGNILERFSAQQFPDLHSELNLSSLELGDSALYFCASSPTTGLNNEQFFGPGTRLTVL.

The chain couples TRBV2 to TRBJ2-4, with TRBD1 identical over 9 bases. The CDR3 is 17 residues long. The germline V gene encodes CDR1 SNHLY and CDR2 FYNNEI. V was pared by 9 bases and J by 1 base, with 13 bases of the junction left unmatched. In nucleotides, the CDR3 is TGTGCCAGTCTCGCCCGGACAGGGGATTTGGCCAAAAACATTCAGTACTTC. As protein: CASLARTGDLAKNIQYF.

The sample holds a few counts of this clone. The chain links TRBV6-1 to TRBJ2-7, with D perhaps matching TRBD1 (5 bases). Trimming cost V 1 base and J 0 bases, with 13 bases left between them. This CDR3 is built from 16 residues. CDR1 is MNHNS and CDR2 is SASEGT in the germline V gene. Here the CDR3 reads CASSEGPYRNSYEQYF. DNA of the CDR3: TGTGCCAGCAGTGAAGGCCCCTACAGGAACTCCTACGAGCAGTACTTC.

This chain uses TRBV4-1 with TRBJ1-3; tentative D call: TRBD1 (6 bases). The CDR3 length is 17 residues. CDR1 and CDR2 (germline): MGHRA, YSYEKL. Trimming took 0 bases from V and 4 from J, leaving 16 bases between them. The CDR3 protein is CASSQDLLGAAGNTIYF. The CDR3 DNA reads TGCGCCAGCAGCCAAGATCTATTGGGGGCCGCGGGAAACACCATATATTTT.

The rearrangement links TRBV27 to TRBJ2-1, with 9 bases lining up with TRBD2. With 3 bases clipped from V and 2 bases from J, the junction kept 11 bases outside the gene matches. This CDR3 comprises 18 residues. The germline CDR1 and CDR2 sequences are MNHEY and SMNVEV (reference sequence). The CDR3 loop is CASSFGVSGSGTYNEQFF. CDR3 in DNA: TGTGCCAGCAGTTTCGGGGTTAGCGGGAGCGGTACCTACAATGAGCAGTTCTTC.

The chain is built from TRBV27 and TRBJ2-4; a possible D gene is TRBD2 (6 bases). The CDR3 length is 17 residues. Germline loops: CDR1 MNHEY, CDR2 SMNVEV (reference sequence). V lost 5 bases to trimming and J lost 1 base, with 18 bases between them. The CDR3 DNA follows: TGTGCCAGCAGTCCCGACCCTCAGGGACTTGCCAAAAACATTCAGTACTTC. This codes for CASSPDPQGLAKNIQYF.

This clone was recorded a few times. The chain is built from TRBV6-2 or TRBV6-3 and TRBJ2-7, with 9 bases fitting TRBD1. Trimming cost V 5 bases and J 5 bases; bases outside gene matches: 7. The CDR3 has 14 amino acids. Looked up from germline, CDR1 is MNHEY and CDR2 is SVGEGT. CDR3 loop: CASSPGTGHHEQYF. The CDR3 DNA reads TGTGCCAGCAGTCCCGGGACAGGGCACCACGAGCAGTACTTC.

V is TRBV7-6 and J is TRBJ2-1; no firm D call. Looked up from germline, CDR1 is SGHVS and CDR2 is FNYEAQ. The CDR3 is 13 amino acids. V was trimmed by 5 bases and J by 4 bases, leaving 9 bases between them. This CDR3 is CASSGQEYNEQFF. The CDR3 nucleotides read TGTGCCAGCAGCGGGCAAGAATACAATGAGCAGTTCTTC.

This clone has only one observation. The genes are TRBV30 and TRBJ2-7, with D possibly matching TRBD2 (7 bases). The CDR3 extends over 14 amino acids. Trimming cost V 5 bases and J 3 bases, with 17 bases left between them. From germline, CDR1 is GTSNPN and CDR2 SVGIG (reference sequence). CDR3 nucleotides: TGTGCCTGGGCAACACCCGGGGGGCTCTACGAGCAGTACTTC. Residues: CAWATPGGLYEQYF.

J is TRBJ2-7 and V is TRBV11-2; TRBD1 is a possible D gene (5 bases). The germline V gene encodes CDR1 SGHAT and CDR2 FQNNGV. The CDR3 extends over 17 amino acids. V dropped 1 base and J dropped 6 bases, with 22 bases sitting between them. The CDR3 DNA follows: TGTGCCAGCAGCTTAGGACCGAACACAGGTCCCCTTTCCGAGCAGTACTTC. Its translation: CASSLGPNTGPLSEQYF.

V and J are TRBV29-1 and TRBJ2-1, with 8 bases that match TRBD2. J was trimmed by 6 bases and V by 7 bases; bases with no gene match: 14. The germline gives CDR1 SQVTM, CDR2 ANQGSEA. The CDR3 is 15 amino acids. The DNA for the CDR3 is TGCAGCGAAATCGGATCTAGCGGGTGGGTCAATGAGCAGTTCTTC. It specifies CSEIGSSGWVNEQFF.

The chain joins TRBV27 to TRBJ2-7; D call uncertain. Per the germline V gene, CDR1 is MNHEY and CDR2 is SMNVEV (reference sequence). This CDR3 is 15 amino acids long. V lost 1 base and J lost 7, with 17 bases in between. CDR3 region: CASSLYWVPLREQYF. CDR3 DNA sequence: TGTGCCAGCAGTTTATACTGGGTCCCCCTGAGGGAGCAGTACTTC.

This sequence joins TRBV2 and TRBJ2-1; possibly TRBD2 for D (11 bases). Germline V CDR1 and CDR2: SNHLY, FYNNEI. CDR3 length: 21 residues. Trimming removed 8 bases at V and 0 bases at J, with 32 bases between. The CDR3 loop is CASGQGVGSSGRALSYNEQFF. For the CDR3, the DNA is TGTGCCAGCGGACAGGGGGTTGGTAGTAGCGGGAGGGCCCTCTCCTACAATGAGCAGTTCTTC.

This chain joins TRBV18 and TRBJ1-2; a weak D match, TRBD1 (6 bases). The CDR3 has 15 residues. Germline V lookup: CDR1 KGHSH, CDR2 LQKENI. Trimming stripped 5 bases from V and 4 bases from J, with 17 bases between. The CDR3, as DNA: TGTGCCAGCTCATCTTTTGAGACAGGCCTCTATGGCTACACCTTC. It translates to CASSSFETGLYGYTF.

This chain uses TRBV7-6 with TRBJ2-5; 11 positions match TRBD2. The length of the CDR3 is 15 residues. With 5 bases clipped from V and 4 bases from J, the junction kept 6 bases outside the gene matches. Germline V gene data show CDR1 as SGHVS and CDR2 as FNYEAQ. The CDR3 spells CASSETSGSVETQYF. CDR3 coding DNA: TGTGCCAGCAGCGAAACTAGCGGGAGTGTAGAGACCCAGTACTTC.